The 26 T cell receptor beta chains below come from one sample, sequenced in a study of T cells in Graves' hyperthyroidism and ophthalmopathy. Authors of the study amplified TCR beta CDR3 regions from RNA transcripts. HTBI primers were used for first-round RT-PCR of the TCR CDR3. TCRdb reanalysed the multiplex PCR reads using MiXCR and keeps one entry per CDR3 protein. The table shows approximately 320,000 distinct CDR3 sequences, with around 17% occurring only once. Sequenced material: blood. Receptors originate from a young man with Graves' hyperthyroidism.

This clonotype was observed once. This sequence may be a read error, since a much larger clone differs from it by one base. The chain recombines TRBV28 with TRBJ1-5, with 8 bases lining up with TRBD1. The CDR3 loop spans 14 amino acids. Germline V gene data show CDR1 as MDHEN and CDR2 as SYDVKM. The CDR3 nucleotides are TGTGCCAGCAGTCCTACAGGGGGGAGTCAGCCCCAGAATTTT. Translating it yields CASSPTGGSQPQNF.

Of note for this clonotype: A much larger clone differs by one base, so this may be a read error. The rearrangement uses TRBV2 and TRBJ1-5; D gene ambiguous. This CDR3 is built from 14 residues. Germline values: CDR1 SNHLY, CDR2 FYNNEI. This chain's CDR3 is CASGPRSETQPRHF. CDR3 in DNA: TGTGCCAGCGGTCCCAGGTCGGAAACGCAGCCCCGGCATTTT.

This clonotype was counted many times. The rearrangement links TRBV3-1 to TRBJ2-7; D is uncertain. CDR1 and CDR2 from the germline V gene are LGHDT and YNNKEL (reference sequence). CDR3 length: 14 residues. Trimming left V 5 bases short and J 0 bases short, with 11 bases between. The CDR3: CASSSGIGSYEQYF. The CDR3 nucleotides are TGTGCCAGCAGCTCTGGGATCGGCTCCTACGAGCAGTACTTC.

This clonotype showed up many times. The CDR3 reads CASKEQPSTDTQYF. The CDR3 nucleotides are TGTGCCAGTAAGGAACAGCCAAGCACAGATACGCAGTATTTT. The chain couples TRBV19 to TRBJ2-3; D gene unclear. The CDR3 loop spans 14 amino acids. V was shortened by 7 bases and J by 0 bases, with 11 bases between the two germline ends. From germline, CDR1 is LNHDA and CDR2 SQIVND (reference sequence).

This chain links TRBV9 with TRBJ2-1, with 7 bases aligning to TRBD2. Looked up from germline, CDR1 is SGDLS and CDR2 is YYNGEE. The CDR3 consists of 15 residues. The V and J ends lost 7 bases and 6 bases, in that order; junction bases with no gene match: 13. The CDR3 loop is CASGTWGGLGNEQFF. CDR3 nucleotide sequence: TGTGCCAGCGGAACTTGGGGGGGATTGGGCAATGAGCAGTTCTTC.

The chain is built from TRBV28 and TRBJ1-2; 9 nucleotides line up with TRBD1. Germline V gene data show CDR1 as MDHEN and CDR2 as SYDVKM. J lost 7 bases, V lost 7 bases, and 13 bases had no gene match. There are 15 residues in the CDR3. CDR3 amino acids: CASTGGTGTGFGYTF. The CDR3, as DNA: TGTGCCAGCACCGGGGGGACCGGGACAGGGTTTGGCTACACCTTC.

The sample holds many counts of this clonotype. The chain joins TRBV20-1 to TRBJ1-1; D not certain. CDR1 is DFQATT, CDR2 SNEGSKA, per germline (reference sequence). The CDR3 length is 12 residues. The chain's CDR3 is CRSRTVNTEAFF. In DNA, the CDR3 is TGCAGATCTCGGACGGTGAACACTGAAGCTTTCTTT.

This clonotype was observed a few times. This chain connects TRBV29-1 to TRBJ2-6; TRBD2 might be the D (6 bases). V was pared by 6 bases and J by 12 bases, with 15 bases between. This CDR3 contains 12 residues. Per the germline V gene, CDR1 is SQVTM and CDR2 is ANQGSEA. The CDR3 coding sequence is TGCAGCGTCCCAACCGGGGGTTCCGTCCTGACTTTC. It is translated as CSVPTGGSVLTF.

The rearrangement links TRBV10-3 to TRBJ2-3, with D perhaps matching TRBD1 (6 bases). There are 17 residues in the CDR3. CDR1 ENHRY and CDR2 SYGVKD come from the germline V gene. With 3 bases removed from V and 0 bases from J, the gap between germline ends came to 16 bases. The CDR3 bases are TGTGCCATCAGTGACCCCGCTAGGACAGAAAGCACAGATACGCAGTATTTT. Its translation is CAISDPARTESTDTQYF.

This clonotype was observed at least ten times. V gene TRBV5-1 combines with J gene TRBJ2-7; 8 bases align to TRBD2. The CDR3 consists of 16 residues. Germline assignment: CDR1 SGHRS and CDR2 YFSETQ. V lost 4 bases, J lost 2 bases, and 11 bases stayed unmatched. For the CDR3, the DNA is TGCGCCAGCAGCCCGGACGGGACTAGTAGAGCCTACGAGCAGTACTTC. The encoded protein is CASSPDGTSRAYEQYF.

In this sample, this clonotype turned up many times. The V and J genes are TRBV2 and TRBJ2-1, with D possibly matching TRBD2 (6 bases). CDR1 SNHLY and CDR2 FYNNEI come from the germline V gene. V lost 6 bases, J lost 4 bases, and 10 bases lay in between. The CDR3 contains 13 residues. CDR3 amino acids: CASRSGTYNEQFF. The CDR3 coding sequence is TGTGCCAGCAGGTCCGGGACTTACAATGAGCAGTTCTTC.

This clonotype occurred many times. The CDR3 region has the DNA TGCAGCGTTGAATCGGTTTCCAGGAGCTCCTACGAGCAGTACTTC. Protein: CSVESVSRSSYEQYF. V usage is TRBV29-1 and J usage is TRBJ2-7; D is unclear. The V gene's germline CDR1 is SQVTM and CDR2 ANQGSEA. This CDR3 region has 15 residues. Trimming took 2 bases from V and 0 from J, leaving 14 bases between them.

The chain links TRBV19 to TRBJ2-7; 7 bases map to TRBD1. CDR1 and CDR2 from the germline V gene are LNHDA and SQIVND (reference sequence). J was trimmed by 2 bases and V by 3 bases; bases with no gene match: 7. The CDR3 runs 15 residues. The CDR3 bases are TGTGCCAGTAGTATTACCGGGACAGCGGCCTACGAGCAGTACTTC. Encoded protein: CASSITGTAAYEQYF.

Many counts were recorded for this clonotype. The rearrangement joins TRBV6-6 to TRBJ2-3, with D unresolved. Trimming removed 0 bases from V and 2 bases from J, with 12 bases in between. The CDR3 has 16 amino acids. Germline V gene data show CDR1 as MNHNY and CDR2 as SVGAGI (reference sequence). The CDR3 region is CASSYSVAHSTDTQYF. Here the CDR3 DNA reads TGTGCCAGCAGTTACTCGGTAGCCCACTCCACAGATACGCAGTATTTT.

This clonotype was seen many times. V usage is TRBV15 and J usage is TRBJ2-7; 8 nucleotides line up with TRBD1. This CDR3 contains 15 residues. V lost 3 bases and J lost 5; bases outside the gene matches: 9. Germline V gene data show CDR1 as LNHNV and CDR2 as YYDKDF (reference sequence). The CDR3: CATSRHQGARDEQYF. CDR3 coding DNA: TGTGCCACCAGCAGGCACCAGGGGGCACGGGACGAGCAGTACTTC.

V gene TRBV4-1 combines with J gene TRBJ1-4; no firm D call. V dropped 4 bases and J dropped 7 bases, with 10 bases sitting between them. CDR1 MGHRA and CDR2 YSYEKL come from the germline V gene. The CDR3 totals 13 residues. This chain's CDR3 is CASSLLWGEKLFF. The CDR3 nucleotides read TGCGCCAGCAGCCTCTTGTGGGGTGAAAAACTGTTTTTT.

Only a few counts were recorded for this clonotype. The genes are TRBV18 and TRBJ2-7; the match to TRBD1 covers 7 bases. The CDR3 is made up of 17 amino acids. Germline V gives CDR1 KGHSH, CDR2 LQKENI. The V and J ends lost 0 bases and 0 bases, in that order; junction bases with no gene match: 8. The CDR3 nucleotides are TGTGCCAGCTCACCACCGATCCACGGGACAGCCTCCTACGAGCAGTACTTC. This codes for CASSPPIHGTASYEQYF. Looking up the rest from reference TRBV18 and TRBJ2-7 gives the full variable domain: NAGVMQNPRHLVRRRGQEARLRCSPMKGHSHVYWYRQLPEEGLKFMVYLQKENIIDESGMPKERFSAEFPKEGPSILRIQQVVRGDSAAYFCASSPPIHGTASYEQYFGPGTRLTVT.

This clonotype was found many times. This chain links TRBV27 with TRBJ2-7, with D hard to call. CDR1 is MNHEY, CDR2 SMNVEV, per germline (reference sequence). V shed 5 bases and J shed 7 bases, with 12 bases lying between them. There are 12 residues in the CDR3. This chain's CDR3 is CASSTGRLEQYF. For the CDR3, the DNA is TGTGCCAGCAGTACCGGACGCCTAGAGCAGTACTTC.

This clonotype has a handful of counts. The J gene is TRBJ1-1, the V gene TRBV11-3; D not certain. CDR3 length equals 14 residues. Germline V gene lookup returns CDR1 SGHNT and CDR2 YENEEA. Trimming shortened V by 5 bases and J by 6 bases, and 16 bases separated the two germline ends. CDR3 protein: CASSRTLEVSEAFF. The DNA for the CDR3 is TGTGCCAGCAGCCGGACTCTGGAGGTCTCTGAAGCTTTCTTT. The variable domain in full, with the rest retrieved from reference TRBV11-3 and TRBJ1-1, is EAGVVQSPRYKIIEKKQPVAFWCNPISGHNTLYWYLQNLGQGPELLIRYENEEAVDDSQLPKDRFSAERLKGVDSTLKIQPAELGDSAVYLCASSRTLEVSEAFFGQGTRLTVV.

In its sample, this clonotype was seen many times. The genes are TRBV5-1 and TRBJ2-5, with D possibly called TRBD1 or TRBD2 (5 bases each). The V gene's germline CDR1 is SGHRS and CDR2 YFSETQ. The CDR3 length is 16 residues. Trimming took off 0 bases at V and 3 bases at J, with 15 bases between the two ends. The CDR3 sequence is CASSLEGRSSEETQYF. DNA for the CDR3: TGCGCCAGCAGCTTGGAGGGACGGAGTTCAGAAGAGACCCAGTACTTC.

This clonotype appeared many times. The V and J genes are TRBV11-2 and TRBJ2-7; the D is unclear. This CDR3 spans 14 amino acids. Trimming cost V 0 bases and J 4 bases, with 10 bases left between them. Germline CDR1 and CDR2: SGHAT and FQNNGV. The CDR3 spells CASSLEAVGYEQYF. The CDR3 nucleotides read TGTGCCAGCAGCTTAGAGGCAGTCGGATACGAGCAGTACTTC.

The table lists this clonotype with a few counts. The rearrangement uses TRBV28 and TRBJ1-6; 7 bases align to TRBD1. CDR1 and CDR2 (germline): MDHEN, SYDVKM. The CDR3 contains 15 residues. J lost 5 bases, V lost 6 bases, and 7 bases had no gene match. CDR3 DNA sequence: TGTGCCAGCAGGGCGGGACAGTCCAATAATTCACCCCTCCACTTT. Residues: CASRAGQSNNSPLHF. Together with reference TRBV28 and TRBJ1-6, the CDR3 gives the full variable domain: DVKVTQSSRYLVKRTGEKVFLECVQDMDHENMFWYRQDPGLGLRLIYFSYDVKMKEKGDIPEGYSVSREKKERFSLILESASTNQTSMYLCASRAGQSNNSPLHFGNGTRLTVT.

Concerning this clonotype itself: At one of its ends the junction is not consistent with the germline gene, which may arise from a read error. The V call is TRBV20-1, the J call TRBJ1-3; no definite D call. The CDR3 contains 13 residues. CDR1 is DFQATT, CDR2 SNEGSKA, per germline (reference sequence). Here the CDR3 DNA reads TGCAGTGCTCGATACAGCTCTGGAAACATCATATATTTT. As protein: CSARYSSGNIIYF.

This chain links TRBV9 with TRBJ2-1, with 8 positions matching TRBD2. CDR1 and CDR2 from the germline V gene are SGDLS and YYNGEE. V gave up 7 bases and J gave up 5 bases; unmatched junction bases: 8. This CDR3 contains 14 residues. CDR3 loop: CASAGGALNNEQFF. The CDR3 DNA reads as TGTGCCAGCGCCGGGGGGGCACTCAACAATGAGCAGTTCTTC.

This clonotype was seen at least ten times. The chain carries TRBV3-1 and TRBJ2-1; 9 nucleotides match TRBD1. The CDR3 runs 13 residues. Germline loops: CDR1 LGHDT, CDR2 YNNKEL (reference sequence). V shed 4 bases, J shed 14 bases, and the junction held 9 bases outside the gene matches. CDR3 in amino acids: CASSRNRDRVKFF. The CDR3 DNA reads TGTGCCAGCAGCCGAAACCGGGACAGGGTAAAGTTCTTC.

This clonotype showed up just a few times. The CDR3 DNA follows: TGCAGTGTAACGCTCGGGGGCGAGACCCAGTACTTC. Residues: CSVTLGGETQYF. V is TRBV20-1 and J is TRBJ2-5; D is perhaps TRBD1 or TRBD2 (6 bases each). CDR3 length: 12 amino acids. V was shortened by 7 bases and J by 5 bases, with 14 bases between the two germline ends. Germline V gene sequence: CDR1 DFQATT, CDR2 SNEGSKA (reference sequence).